The rows below give T cell receptor beta chains drawn from one sample of a study of response to subunit inactivated influenza vaccine. MiXCR, applied by TCRdb to the RT-PCR reads, yields one record per CDR3 protein. The top ten hold approximately 11% of the sample, which has about 570,000 distinct CDR3 sequences, about 11% seen once. These data were also reused for a study on T cells expressing NK-cell markers.

Sequencing was performed on PBMCs from blood, taken on the day of vaccination. Receptors originate from a man in his fifties who received an inactivated influenza vaccine. Each CDR3 is given with its conserved first and last residue. The order of the fields is CDR3 length, D gene, J gene, V gene, clone size, CDR3 DNA, CDR3 protein. A D gene is named only where the DNA matches it firmly. Clone sizes are given selectively: once, few, many, or a class where the clone is expanded.

16 | TRBD1 | TRBJ1-2 | TRBV20-1 | many | TGCAGTGCTAGTGGCGGATCCAGGGGGCGAAACTATGGCTACACCTTC | CSASGGSRGRNYGYTF
15 | . | TRBJ2-3 | TRBV7-9 | many | TGTGCCAGCAGTAAAACGACAGGTAGCACAGATACGCAGTATTTT | CASSKTTGSTDTQYF
16 | TRBD2 | TRBJ2-3 | TRBV7-2 | . | TGTGCCAGCAGTTGGACTAGCCGGGATTTTACAGATACGCAGTATTTT | CASSWTSRDFTDTQYF
14 | . | TRBJ1-1 | TRBV12-3/TRBV12-4 | few | TGTGCCAGCAGTAACGGACAGCTGAACACTGAAGCTTTCTTT | CASSNGQLNTEAFF
12 | TRBD2 | TRBJ2-1 | TRBV29-1 | few | TGCTCCCATGATGAGGCGGGAGGAGTGCAGTTCTTC | CSHDEAGGVQFF
13 | . | TRBJ1-1 | TRBV7-2 | . | TGTGCCAGCAGCCTACTCATTCAGGCTGAAGCTTTCTTT | CASSLLIQAEAFF
11 | . | TRBJ2-7 | TRBV6-5 | many | TGTGCCAGCAGTTATGAGGGCGAGCAGTACTTC | CASSYEGEQYF
14 | . | TRBJ2-7 | TRBV18 | . | TGTGCCAGCTCACCCCTACAGGGAATCTACGAGCAGTACTTC | CASSPLQGIYEQYF
18 | TRBD2 | TRBJ2-3 | TRBV12-3/TRBV12-4 | . | TGTGCCAGCAGTGCGACTAGCGGGGGGCCCTCAGGCACAGATACGCAGTATTTT | CASSATSGGPSGTDTQYF
15 | . | TRBJ2-3 | TRBV28 | . | TGTGCCAGCAGTCCGCTACAGGTCGGCACAGATACGCAGTATTTT | CASSPLQVGTDTQYF
18 | TRBD2 | TRBJ2-1 | TRBV4-2 | many | TGTGCCAGCAGCCAATCTTTTTTTGCGGGGGGGCCAGACAATGAGCAGTTCTTC | CASSQSFFAGGPDNEQFF
15 | TRBD1 | TRBJ2-2 | TRBV5-1 | . | TGCGCCAGCAGCTGGGGGACAGGGTCCACCGAGGAGCTGTTTTTT | CASSWGTGSTEELFF
14 | . | TRBJ2-7 | TRBV27 | . | TGTGCCAGCAGTTTAAGCTGGGCACCGGACGAGCAGTACTTC | CASSLSWAPDEQYF
14 | . | TRBJ1-2 | TRBV2 | many | TGTGCCAGCAGAGTACTGACGCCGGGCTATGGCTACACCTTC | CASRVLTPGYGYTF
13 | TRBD2 | TRBJ2-1 | TRBV6-2/TRBV6-3 | . | TGTGCCAGCACCCCGGGACTAGCATCCGAGCAGTTCTTC | CASTPGLASEQFF
15 | . | TRBJ2-1 | TRBV3-1 | few | TGTGCCAGCAGCCAAGGGACACGTTTTGCAAATGAGCAGTTCTTC | CASSQGTRFANEQFF
15 | TRBD2 | TRBJ2-1 | TRBV12-3/TRBV12-4 | . | TGTGCCAGCAGTTGGACTAGCGGTCCCTACAATGAGCAGTTCTTC | CASSWTSGPYNEQFF
14 | . | TRBJ2-5 | TRBV12-3/TRBV12-4 | . | TGTGCCAGCAGCCAAGACGGGGCTTTGGAGACCCAGTACTTC | CASSQDGALETQYF
15 | . | TRBJ2-5 | TRBV5-1 | . | TGCGCCAGCAGTGAGGTTCGAGGGGTCCAAGAGACCCAGTACTTC | CASSEVRGVQETQYF
15 | . | TRBJ1-2 | TRBV7-2 | few | TGTGCCAGCAGCTTAGCGGCCCTAACTAACTATGGCTACACCTTC | CASSLAALTNYGYTF
15 | TRBD2 | TRBJ2-1 | TRBV7-9 | . | TGTGCCAGCAACTTTCGAGCGGGAGGGCCTAATGAGCAGTTCTTC | CASNFRAGGPNEQFF
13 | . | TRBJ2-1 | TRBV4-1 | . | TGCGCCAGCAGCCAACAGGGGCTCAATGAGCAGTTCTTC | CASSQQGLNEQFF
13 | . | TRBJ2-7 | TRBV6-1 | . | TGTGCCAGCAGCCAAAACCCTTACGACGAGCAGTACTTC | CASSQNPYDEQYF
16 | . | TRBJ2-7 | TRBV5-1 | many | TGCGCCAGCAGCCTAACCGCGGACAGCTCCTTCTACGAGCAGTACTTC | CASSLTADSSFYEQYF